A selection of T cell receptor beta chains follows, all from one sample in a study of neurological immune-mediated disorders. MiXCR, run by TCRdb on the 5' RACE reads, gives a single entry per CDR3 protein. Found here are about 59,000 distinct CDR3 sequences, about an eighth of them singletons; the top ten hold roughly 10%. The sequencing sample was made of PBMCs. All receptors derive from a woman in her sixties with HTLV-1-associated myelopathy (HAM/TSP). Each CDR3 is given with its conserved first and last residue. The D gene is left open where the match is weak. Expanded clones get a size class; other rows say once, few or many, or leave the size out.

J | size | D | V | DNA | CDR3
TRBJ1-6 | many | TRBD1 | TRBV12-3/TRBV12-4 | TGTGCCAGCAGTTTTGGACAGGCCTTTTCACCCCTCCACTTT | CASSFGQAFSPLHF
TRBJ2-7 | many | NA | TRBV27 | TGTGCCAGCAAAAGTAGCCAGTTGATAGGTTCCTACGAGCAGTACTTC | CASKSSQLIGSYEQYF
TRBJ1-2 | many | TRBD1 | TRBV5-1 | TGCGCCAGCAGCGAGGACAGGGGTAAAGACTATGGCTACACCTTC | CASSEDRGKDYGYTF
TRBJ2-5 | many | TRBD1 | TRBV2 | TGTGCCAGCAGTGAGGACAGGGGGCTGCTCGCAGAGACCCAGTACTTC | CASSEDRGLLAETQYF
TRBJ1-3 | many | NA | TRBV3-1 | TGTGCCAGCAGCCAAAGCTGGACCTCTGGAAACACCATATATTTT | CASSQSWTSGNTIYF
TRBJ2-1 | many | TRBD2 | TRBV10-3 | TGTGCCATCAGGGGGCTAGCGGGAGGTGCGGATGAGCAGTTCTTC | CAIRGLAGGADEQFF
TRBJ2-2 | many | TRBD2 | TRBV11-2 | TGTGCCAGCAGCGGTAGCGGGAGGGCCGGGACCGGGGAGCTGTTTTTT | CASSGSGRAGTGELFF
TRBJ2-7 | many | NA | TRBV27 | TGTGCCAGCAGTTTAGGGAACGGAGGGACCATCTACGAGCAGTACTTC | CASSLGNGGTIYEQYF
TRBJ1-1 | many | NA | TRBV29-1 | TGCAGCGTTGACCCCCTGAACACTGAAGCTTTCTTT | CSVDPLNTEAFF
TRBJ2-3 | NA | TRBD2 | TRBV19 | TGTGCCAGTAGTACCCGAGCTAGCGGGAGGGGCACAGATACGCAGTATTTT | CASSTRASGRGTDTQYF
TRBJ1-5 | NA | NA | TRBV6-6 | TGTGCCAGCAGTTACTCGGACATCAATCAGCCCCAGCATTTT | CASSYSDINQPQHF
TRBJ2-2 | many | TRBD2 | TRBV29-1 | TGCAGCGCTACTAGCGGGAGGGCCTCAGGGCAACCCCCTGCGAACACCGGGGAGCTGTTTTTT | CSATSGRASGQPPANTGELFF
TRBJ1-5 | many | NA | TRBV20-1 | TGCAGTGCTAACAGTGTCGGCAATCAGCCCCAGCATTTT | CSANSVGNQPQHF
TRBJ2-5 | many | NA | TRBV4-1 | TGCGCCAGCAGCCAAGAGAGAAGACAAGAGACCCAGTACTTC | CASSQERRQETQYF
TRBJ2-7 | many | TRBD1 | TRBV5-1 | TGCGCCAGCAAAGGGACAGGGCTCGAGCAGTACTTC | CASKGTGLEQYF
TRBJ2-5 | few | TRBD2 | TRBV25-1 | TGTGCCAGCAGTGATGGACTAGCTGGGGGTCAAGAGACCCAGTACTTC | CASSDGLAGGQETQYF
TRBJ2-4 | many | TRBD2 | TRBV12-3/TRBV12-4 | TGTGCCAGCAGTTTAGGCCCCGGACTAGCGGGAGTCCTAAGAAACATTCAGTACTTC | CASSLGPGLAGVLRNIQYF
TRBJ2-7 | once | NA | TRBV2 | TGTGCCAGCAGTGTGTCGGGTGGTAGGAGCTCCAACGAGCAGTACTTC | CASSVSGGRSSNEQYF
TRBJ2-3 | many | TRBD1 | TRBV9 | TGTGCCAGCAGCGTAGGGGGACAGACCACAGATACGCAGTATTTT | CASSVGGQTTDTQYF
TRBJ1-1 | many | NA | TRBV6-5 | NA | CASSSSGQGTEAFF
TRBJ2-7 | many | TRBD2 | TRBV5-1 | TGCGCCAGCAGCTTAAGGACTAGCGGGAGTTCTAACGAGCAGTACTTC | CASSLRTSGSSNEQYF
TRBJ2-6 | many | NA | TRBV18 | TGTGCCAGCTCACCATTGATTTCTGGGGCCAACGTCCTGACTTTC | CASSPLISGANVLTF
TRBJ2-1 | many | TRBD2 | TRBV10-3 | TGTGCCATCAGTGAGTCCACGGGAGGGTTCGACAATGAGCAGTTCTTC | CAISESTGGFDNEQFF
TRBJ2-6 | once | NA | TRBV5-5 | TGTGCCAGCAGCTTGGAAGACTCTGGGGCCAACGTCCTGACTTTC | CASSLEDSGANVLTF
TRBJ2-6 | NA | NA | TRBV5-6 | TGTGCCAGCCTAAATTTTCGATCCGGGTATACTGGTGCCAACGTCCTGGCTTTC | CASLNFRSGYTGANVLAF
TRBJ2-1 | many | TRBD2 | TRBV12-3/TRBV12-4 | TGTGCCAGCAGTTTGAATAGCGGGACAAATGGGGCGAATGAGCAGTTCTTC | CASSLNSGTNGANEQFF
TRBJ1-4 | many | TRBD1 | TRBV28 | TGTGCCAGCAGTAGAGGACAGGGGCTAGAAAAACTGTTTTTT | CASSRGQGLEKLFF
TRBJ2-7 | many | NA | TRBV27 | TGTGCCAGCAGTTTCGGGCCCCGGGGCTACGAGCAGTACTTC | CASSFGPRGYEQYF
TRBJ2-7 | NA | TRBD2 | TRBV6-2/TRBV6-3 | TGTGCCAGCAGCAGAGGGACTAGCGGGGCCTACGAGCAGTACTTC | CASSRGTSGAYEQYF
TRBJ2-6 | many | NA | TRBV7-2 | TGTGCCAGCAGCTTAGCCTCGAGCTCTGGGGCCAACGTCCTGACTTTC | CASSLASSSGANVLTF
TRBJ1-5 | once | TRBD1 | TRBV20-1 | TGCAGTGCTAGAGTACCCGGGATAGGGGGCTTTAAGAGCAATCAGCCCCAGCATTTT | CSARVPGIGGFKSNQPQHF
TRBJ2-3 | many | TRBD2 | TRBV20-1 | TGCAGTGCCAACCGACTAGCGGGAGGTACAGATACGCAGTATTTT | CSANRLAGGTDTQYF
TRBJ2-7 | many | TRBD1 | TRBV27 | TGTGCCAGCAGTTTGGGACAGGCGTTCTACGAGCAGTACTTC | CASSLGQAFYEQYF
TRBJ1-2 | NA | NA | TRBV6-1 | TGTGCCAGCAGTGAAACTTGGACAACTAACTATGGCTACACCTTC | CASSETWTTNYGYTF
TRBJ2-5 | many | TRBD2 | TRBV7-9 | TGTGCCAGCAGCTTACGGGGAGGGACCGATCGGGAGACCCAGTACTTC | CASSLRGGTDRETQYF
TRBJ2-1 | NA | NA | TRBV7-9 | TGTGCCAGCAGTTTGTCAGGGGCAAACAATGAGCAGTTCTTC | CASSLSGANNEQFF
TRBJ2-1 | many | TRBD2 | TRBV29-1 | TGCAGCACCAGCCTAGCGGATGAGCAGTTCTTC | CSTSLADEQFF
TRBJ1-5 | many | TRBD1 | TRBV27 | TGTGCCAGCAGGCCGGGACAGGCCTTGTATAGCAATCAGCCCCAGCATTTT | CASRPGQALYSNQPQHF
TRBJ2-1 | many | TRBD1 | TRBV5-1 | TGCGCCAGCAGCCCTCTGGACAGGGCGAATGAGCAGTTCTTC | CASSPLDRANEQFF
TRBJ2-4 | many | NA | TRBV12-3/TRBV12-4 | TGTGCCAGCAGTTCGGGGACCATTCAGTACTTC | CASSSGTIQYF
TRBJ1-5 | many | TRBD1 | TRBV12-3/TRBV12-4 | TGTGCCAGCAGTTTAAAGGCAGGGGGGTCTCAGCCCCAGCATTTT | CASSLKAGGSQPQHF
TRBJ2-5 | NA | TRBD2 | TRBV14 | TGTGCCAGCAGCCTACCCCTAAGAGCGGGGGAGAAGGAGACCCAGTACTTC | CASSLPLRAGEKETQYF
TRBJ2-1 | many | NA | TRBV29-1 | TGCAGCGTTGTGGTGTCGGTCTACAATGAGCAGTTCTTC | CSVVVSVYNEQFF
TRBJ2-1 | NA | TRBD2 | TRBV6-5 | TGCGTCAGCAGTTACGCGGGACTAGCGGGAGTGGATGAGCAGTTCTTC | CVSSYAGLAGVDEQFF
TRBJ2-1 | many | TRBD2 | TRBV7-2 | TGTGCCAGCAGCACCACTAGCGGGAGCGGGGGTGAGCAGTTCTTC | CASSTTSGSGGEQFF
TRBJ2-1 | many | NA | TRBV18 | TGTGCCAGCTCACCACCGGAGCAGTTCTTC | CASSPPEQFF
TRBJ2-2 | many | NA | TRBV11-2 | TGTGCCAGCAGCTACCCCGCAGGGGAAAACACCGGGGAGCTGTTTTTT | CASSYPAGENTGELFF
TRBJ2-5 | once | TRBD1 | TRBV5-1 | TGCGCCAGCAGCTTAACCCCCGGGACAGGGGCCGAGACCCAGTACTTC | CASSLTPGTGAETQYF
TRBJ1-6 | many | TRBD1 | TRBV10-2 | TGCGCCAGCAGTGACCCTCAGGGGGGCAATTCACCCCTCCACTTT | CASSDPQGGNSPLHF
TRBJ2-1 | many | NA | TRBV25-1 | TGTGCCAGCAGTGAGGCACCCAGGGGACGGCAGTTCTTC | CASSEAPRGRQFF
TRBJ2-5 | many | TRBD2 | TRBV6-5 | TGTGCCAGCAGTTACTCGATAGCTAGCGGAGAGACCCAGTACTTC | CASSYSIASGETQYF
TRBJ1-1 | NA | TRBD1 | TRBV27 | TGTGCCAGCAGTACGGGTAGGGGGCCTACCGAAGCTTTCTTT | CASSTGRGPTEAFF